This T cell receptor beta chain appears in the sequencing data of a study of cytomegalovirus exposure and HLA in healthy donors. General study results and limits: Immune exposure was documented only through CMV serostatus. In a later analysis, parvovirus B19, influenza, CMV and Epstein-Barr virus appeared linked to several top co-occurrence clusters. Analyzed later, most CMV-associated TCR beta chains appeared HLA-restricted. Other equally common chains were less clonally expanded than HLA-associated TCR beta chains, a later analysis showed.

Researchers ran the PCR with 60 Vbeta and 13 Jbeta primers. Generated by immunoSEQ multiplex PCR, the TCRdb table keeps only in-frame clones and is missing some. The data show 130,000 or so clones, around two thirds seen once. The germline V gene has CDR1 SGDLS and CDR2 YYNGEE. Deletions cut 5 bases from V and 3 bases from J, with 15 bases between. This CDR3 contains 15 residues. Concerning this clone itself: What it recognizes is unknown.

The sample consisted of PBMCs. V gene TRBV9 combines with J gene TRBJ2-1, with TRBD2 as a possible D gene (6 bases). The receptor was derived from a woman aged 35 to 49 in good health and CMV-seropositive. CDR3 coding DNA: TGTGCCAGCAGTCCTGCGGGATTTGACTACAATGAGCAGTTCTTC. Its translation is CASSPAGFDYNEQFF. The full variable domain, completed using reference TRBV9 and TRBJ2-1, is DSGVTQTPKHLITATGQRVTLRCSPRSGDLSVYWYQQSLDQGLQFLIQYYNGEERAKGNILERFSAQQFPDLHSELNLSSLELGDSALYFCASSPAGFDYNEQFFGPGTRLTVL.